One and the same sample provided the 11 T cell receptor beta chains below, sequenced in a study of T cell repertoires in cytomegalovirus infection. TCRdb ran MiXCR on the reads and lists one entry per CDR3 protein. Of around 74,000 distinct CDR3 sequences in the sample, 3.5% to 4.5% are singletons; the top ten hold around 4.4%. The material sequenced was PBMCs. Receptors were obtained from a human donor in good health (CMV status not recorded). Some clones in this sample may be carry-over from other donors' samples.

This clonotype was counted at least ten times. The chain uses TRBV6-6 and TRBJ1-6; the match to TRBD1 covers 7 bases. This CDR3 is 15 amino acids long. The V gene end was trimmed by 7 bases and the J gene end by 2 bases; junction bases not matched to a gene: 5. The germline V gene encodes CDR1 MNHNY and CDR2 SVGAGI (reference sequence). The CDR3 region has the DNA TGTGCCAGCAACCGACAGGGAGCCTATAATTCACCCCTCCACTTT. It is translated as CASNRQGAYNSPLHF.

For this clonotype: Without the conserved terminal phenylalanine or tryptophan, this CDR3 likely stems from a read error. This chain links TRBV7-3 with TRBJ2-3; maybe TRBD1 (5 bases). The CDR3 is 15 residues long. Germline assignment: CDR1 SGHTA and CDR2 FQGTGA. Written as DNA, the CDR3 is TGTGACAGCAGCTTGGTGGGGCGTAGCACAGATACGCAGTATGTT. It yields the protein CDSSLVGRSTDTQYV.

There are many counts of this clonotype. The chain has TRBV7-9 and TRBJ2-5, with D perhaps TRBD1 or TRBD2 (5 bases each). Trimming shortened V by 7 bases and J by 5 bases, and 14 bases separated the two germline ends. This CDR3 region has 13 residues. Germline-derived CDR1 and CDR2 are SEHNR and FQNEAQ (reference sequence). CDR3 region: CASTRGAGETQYF. CDR3 DNA: TGTGCCAGCACCCGAGGGGCGGGCGAGACCCAGTACTTC. Full variable domain (missing parts from reference TRBV7-9 and TRBJ2-5): DTGVSQNPRHKITKRGQNVTFRCDPISEHNRLYWYRQTLGQGPEFLTYFQNEAQLEKSRLLSDRFSAERPKGSFSTLEIQRTEQGDSAMYLCASTRGAGETQYFGPGTRLLVL.

This clonotype has ten or more counts. This CDR3 is CASSFGQGKFF. CDR3 DNA sequence: TGTGCCAGCAGCTTCGGACAGGGAAAGTTCTTC. The chain is built from TRBV7-8 and TRBJ2-1; the match to TRBD1 covers 8 bases. V trimming: 3 bases; J trimming: 14 bases; junction bases outside the gene matches: 3. CDR1 and CDR2 from the germline V gene are SGHVS and FQNEAQ. This CDR3 region has 11 residues.

The table lists this clonotype with many counts. This sequence joins TRBV7-2 and TRBJ2-5; 8 nucleotides line up with TRBD1. This CDR3 has 15 residues. Looked up from germline, CDR1 is SGHTA and CDR2 is FQGNSA. J lost 6 bases, V lost 5 bases, and 11 bases had no gene match. The CDR3 DNA reads as TGTGCCAGCAGCCTTCAGCCAGGGGGCTTGAAGACCCAGTACTTC. This gives the protein CASSLQPGGLKTQYF.

This clonotype was picked up many times. The V call is TRBV27, the J call TRBJ2-7, with TRBD1 matching over 9 bases. CDR1 MNHEY and CDR2 SMNVEV come from the germline V gene (reference sequence). This CDR3 comprises 14 residues. V was clipped by 6 bases and J by 3 bases; unmatched bases: 6. CDR3 sequence: CASRIQGAFYEQYF. CDR3 in DNA: TGTGCCAGCAGGATACAGGGGGCTTTCTACGAGCAGTACTTC.

This clonotype appeared many times. The V gene is TRBV11-3, the J gene TRBJ2-1; D is unclear. The CDR3 runs to 14 residues. Between the trimmed V and J ends, which lost 0 bases and 5 bases, there was a span of 8 bases. The V gene's germline CDR1 is SGHNT and CDR2 YENEEA. CDR3 in amino acids: CASSLDPQHNEQFF. The DNA for the CDR3 is TGTGCCAGCAGCTTAGATCCCCAACACAATGAGCAGTTCTTC.

Many counts were recorded for this clonotype. J is TRBJ2-3 and V is TRBV4-2, with TRBD2 identical over 9 bases. Germline values: CDR1 LGHNA, CDR2 YNFKEQ. The trim removed 0 bases at V and 8 bases at J, leaving 12 bases unmatched. The CDR3 totals 17 residues. The CDR3 region has the DNA TGTGCCAGCAGCCAAGATCCGAATAGCGGGGGATCGGGTACGCAGTATTTT. Its protein is CASSQDPNSGGSGTQYF.

Ten or more counts support this clonotype. DNA of the CDR3: TGTGCCAGCAGTTTTACCGGGACAGGGACCTTTGGGGCCAACGTCCTGACTTTC. This sequence encodes CASSFTGTGTFGANVLTF. V and J are TRBV12-3 or TRBV12-4 and TRBJ2-6, with 9 bases that match TRBD1. The CDR3 is 18 residues long. Trimming removed 3 bases from V and 3 bases from J; junction bases left unmatched: 9.

There are many counts of this clonotype. This chain connects TRBV7-2 to TRBJ2-5; weak D call: TRBD1 (6 bases). Trimming stripped 0 bases from V and 5 bases from J, with 16 bases between. The CDR3 runs to 16 residues. From germline, CDR1 is SGHTA and CDR2 FQGNSA. In DNA, the CDR3 is TGTGCCAGCAGCTTAGCGCTCAACAGGGCAGGGGAGACCCAGTACTTC. This encodes CASSLALNRAGETQYF.

This clonotype was observed many times. The chain employs TRBV6-2 or TRBV6-3 and TRBJ1-5, with TRBD1 matching over 7 bases. Trimming cost V 4 bases and J 3 bases; bases outside gene matches: 9. Per germline, CDR1 MNHEY and CDR2 SVGEGT. This CDR3 is 16 amino acids long. CDR3 DNA: TGTGCCAGCAGTTCCCAGGACAGGCCGAACAATCAGCCCCAGCATTTT. Its translation is CASSSQDRPNNQPQHF.